This T cell receptor (beta chain) was captured in a study of control samples from healthy donors and cancer patients. The CDR3 totals 14 residues. Germline assignment: CDR1 SGHVS and CDR2 FQNEAQ. Deletions cut 5 bases from V and 2 bases from J, with 12 bases between. Here immunoSEQ multiplex PCR was the method, and the copy in TCRdb shows in-frame clones only, minus some. The sample yields about 86,000 clones, approximately 93% seen once. This clone showed up just once. The chain uses TRBV7-8 and TRBJ1-1; no reliable D call. This receptor was identified in a woman aged 30 to 39 in good health. What was sequenced was blood. CDR3 DNA: TGTGCCAGCAGCCCCAGCGGGAGAAACACTGAAGCTTTCTTT. This translates into CASSPSGRNTEAFF.